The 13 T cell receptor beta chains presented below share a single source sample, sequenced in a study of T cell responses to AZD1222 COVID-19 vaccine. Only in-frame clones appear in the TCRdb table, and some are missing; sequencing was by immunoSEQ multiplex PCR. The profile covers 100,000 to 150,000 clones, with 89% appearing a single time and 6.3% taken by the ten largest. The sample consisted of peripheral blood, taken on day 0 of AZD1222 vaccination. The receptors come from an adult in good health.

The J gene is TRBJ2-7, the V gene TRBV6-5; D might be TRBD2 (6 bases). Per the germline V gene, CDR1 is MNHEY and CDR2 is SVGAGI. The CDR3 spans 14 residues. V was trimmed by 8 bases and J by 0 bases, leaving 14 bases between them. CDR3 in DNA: TGTGCCAGCCACGAGCGGGTGAGCTCCTACGAGCAGTACTTC. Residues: CASHERVSSYEQYF.

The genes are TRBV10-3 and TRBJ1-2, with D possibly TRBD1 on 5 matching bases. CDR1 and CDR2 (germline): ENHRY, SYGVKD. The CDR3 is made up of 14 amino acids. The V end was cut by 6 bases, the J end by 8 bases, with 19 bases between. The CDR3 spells CAISLQVVSEGYTF. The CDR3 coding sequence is TGTGCCATCAGCCTACAGGTTGTCTCGGAAGGCTACACCTTC.

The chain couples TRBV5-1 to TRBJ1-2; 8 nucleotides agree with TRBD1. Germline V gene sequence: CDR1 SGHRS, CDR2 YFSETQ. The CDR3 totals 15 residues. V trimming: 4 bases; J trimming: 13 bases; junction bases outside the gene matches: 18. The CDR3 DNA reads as TGCGCCAGCAGCACCCTACTGACAGGGGAGGGTCCCGGCACCTTC. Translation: CASSTLLTGEGPGTF.

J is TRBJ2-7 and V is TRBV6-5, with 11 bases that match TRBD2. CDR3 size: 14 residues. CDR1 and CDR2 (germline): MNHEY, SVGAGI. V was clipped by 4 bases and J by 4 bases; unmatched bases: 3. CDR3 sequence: CASSSTSGGYEQYF. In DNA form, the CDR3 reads TGTGCCAGCAGTTCAACTAGCGGGGGTTACGAGCAGTACTTC.

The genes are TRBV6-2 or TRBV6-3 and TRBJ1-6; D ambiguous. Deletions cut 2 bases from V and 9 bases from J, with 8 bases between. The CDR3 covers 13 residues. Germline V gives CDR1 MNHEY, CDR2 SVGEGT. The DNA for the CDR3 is TGTGCCAGCAGTTACGCAAGGGTTTCACCCCTCCACTTT. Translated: CASSYARVSPLHF.

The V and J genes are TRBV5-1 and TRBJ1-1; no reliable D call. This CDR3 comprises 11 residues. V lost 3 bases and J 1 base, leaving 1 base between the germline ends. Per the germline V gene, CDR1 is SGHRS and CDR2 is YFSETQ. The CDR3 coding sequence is TGCGCCAGCAGCTCGAACACTGAAGCTTTCTTT. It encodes CASSSNTEAFF.

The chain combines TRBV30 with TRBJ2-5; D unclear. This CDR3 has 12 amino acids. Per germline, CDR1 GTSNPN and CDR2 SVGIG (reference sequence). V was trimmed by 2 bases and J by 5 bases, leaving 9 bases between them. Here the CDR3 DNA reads TGTGCCTGGAGTCCCCTGGTGGAGACCCAGTACTTC. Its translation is CAWSPLVETQYF.

Here the CDR3 DNA reads TGTGCCAGCAGCTTAGCTAGCGGGGGATCCTCCTACGAGCAGTACTTC. Translated: CASSLASGGSSYEQYF. The rearrangement joins TRBV7-9 to TRBJ2-7; 9 bases are shared with TRBD2. Trimming at V came to 0 bases and at J to 0 bases, leaving 3 bases not matched to a gene. Germline CDR1 and CDR2: SEHNR and FQNEAQ (reference sequence). The CDR3 covers 16 residues.

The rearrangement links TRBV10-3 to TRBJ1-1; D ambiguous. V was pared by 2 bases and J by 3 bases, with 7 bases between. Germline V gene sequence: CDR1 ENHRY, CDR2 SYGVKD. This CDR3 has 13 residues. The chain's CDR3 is CAISEGSHTEAFF. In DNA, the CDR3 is TGTGCCATCAGTGAGGGGTCGCACACTGAAGCTTTCTTT.

CDR3 nucleotide sequence: TGTGCCACCAGTGATTTGTGGGGTGAGCAGTTCTTC. It translates to CATSDLWGEQFF. The J gene is TRBJ2-1, the V gene TRBV24-1; D is undetermined. The CDR3 has 12 amino acids. With 0 bases removed from V and 9 bases from J, the gap between germline ends came to 5 bases. The germline V gene encodes CDR1 KGHDR and CDR2 SFDVKD.

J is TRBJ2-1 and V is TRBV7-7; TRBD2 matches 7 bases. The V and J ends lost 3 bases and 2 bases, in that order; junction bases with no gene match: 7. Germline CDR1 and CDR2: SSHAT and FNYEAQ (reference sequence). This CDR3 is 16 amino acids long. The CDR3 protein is CASSFGASGTYNEQFF. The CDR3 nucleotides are TGTGCCAGCAGCTTTGGGGCTAGCGGTACCTACAATGAGCAGTTCTTC.

The CDR3 coding sequence is TGCAGCGCCTCGACAGAGAACACCGGGGAGCTGTTTTTT. Its translation is CSASTENTGELFF. This rearrangement joins TRBV29-1 to TRBJ2-2; D may be TRBD1 (5 bases). The CDR3 consists of 13 residues. The ends were cut back, 7 bases at V and 1 base at J, with 10 bases in the middle. Germline lookup yields CDR1 SQVTM and CDR2 ANQGSEA.

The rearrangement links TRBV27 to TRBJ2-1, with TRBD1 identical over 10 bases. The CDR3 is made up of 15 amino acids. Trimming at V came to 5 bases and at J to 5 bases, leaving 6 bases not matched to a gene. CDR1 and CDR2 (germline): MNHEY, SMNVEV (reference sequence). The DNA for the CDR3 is TGTGCCAGCAGTCCGGACAGGGGGAGGCACAATGAGCAGTTCTTC. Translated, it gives CASSPDRGRHNEQFF.